This is a list of T cell receptor beta chains from one sample in a study of blood T cell repertoires in COVID-19. Libraries were prepared by immunoSEQ multiplex PCR; TCRdb keeps only in-frame clonotypes and omits some of them. The data show roughly 42,000 clones, about 85% seen once. Sequencing was done on a sample of peripheral blood. Source of these receptors: a man in his fifties or sixties with acute or convalescent COVID-19. CDR3s include the opening cysteine and the closing phenylalanine or tryptophan. A D gene is named only where the DNA matches it firmly. Part of the rows lack a size; the others show once, few, many or a class for expanded clones.

CDR3aa	CDR3nt	abundance	v_gene	j_gene	d_gene
CASSLQGLTEAFF	TGTGCCAGCAGCCTACAGGGTTTGACTGAAGCTTTCTTT	once	TRBV5-5	TRBJ1-1	.
CASSPSNGQGRTEAFF	TGTGCCAGCAGCCCTAGTAATGGACAGGGGCGCACTGAAGCTTTCTTT	.	TRBV3-1/TRBV3-2	TRBJ1-1	TRBD1
CASSLVGQGANSPLHF	TGTGCCAGCAGCTTGGTTGGACAGGGGGCGAATTCACCCCTCCACTTT	.	TRBV5-5	TRBJ1-6	TRBD1
CASRNRGGDGYTF	TGTGCCAGCAGAAACAGGGGTGGCGATGGCTACACCTTC	.	TRBV6-6	TRBJ1-2	TRBD1
CASRTSGVNGYTF	TGTGCCAGCAGGACGTCGGGGGTAAACGGCTACACCTTC	once	TRBV6-5	TRBJ1-2	.
CASSQGGLSSGNTIYF	TGTGCCAGCAGCCAAGGAGGGTTAAGCTCTGGAAACACCATATATTTT	.	TRBV3-1/TRBV3-2	TRBJ1-3	.
CASWDRGPRQPQHF	TGTGCCAGCTGGGACAGGGGGCCTCGTCAGCCCCAGCATTTT	.	TRBV19	TRBJ1-5	TRBD1
CASSQPGTGGQGYTF	TGTGCCAGCAGTCAGCCCGGGACAGGGGGCCAGGGCTACACCTTC	once	TRBV6-5	TRBJ1-2	TRBD1
CASSYRSSNTEAFF	TGTGCCAGCAGCTACAGAAGCTCGAACACTGAAGCTTTCTTT	few	TRBV13	TRBJ1-1	.
CASSPRGTGYAYGYTF	TGCGCCAGCAGCCCTCGGGGGACAGGGTACGCCTATGGCTACACCTTC	.	TRBV5-1	TRBJ1-2	TRBD1
CASSIGTGGRNTEAFF	TGTGCCAGCAGCATAGGGACAGGGGGCAGGAACACTGAAGCTTTCTTT	.	TRBV7-8	TRBJ1-1	TRBD1
CASSSTGTYYGYTF	TGTGCCAGTAGTTCAACCGGGACTTACTATGGCTACACCTTC	.	TRBV19	TRBJ1-2	.
CATSETGTGKQPQHF	TGTGCCACCAGTGAAACCGGGACAGGGAAACAGCCCCAGCATTTT	.	TRBV24-1	TRBJ1-5	TRBD1
CASSPPLAGYGEQFF	TGTGCCAGCAGCCCCCCACTAGCGGGGTATGGTGAGCAGTTCTTC	.	TRBV13	TRBJ2-1	TRBD2
CASSPDRDSSGNTIYF	TGCGCCAGCAGCCCAGACCGGGACAGCTCTGGAAACACCATATATTTT	.	TRBV4-3	TRBJ1-3	TRBD1
CASSLLTGNQPQHF	TGTGCCAGCAGCTTACTCACAGGCAATCAGCCCCAGCATTTT	.	TRBV7-8	TRBJ1-5	.
CASSPGGPNEKLFF	TGTGCCAGCAGCCCAGGGGGTCCTAATGAAAAACTGTTTTTT	.	TRBV9	TRBJ1-4	TRBD1
CASTSGQVYNSPLHF	TGTGCCAGCACCTCGGGACAGGTTTATAATTCACCCCTCCACTTT	.	TRBV6-5	TRBJ1-6	TRBD1
CATRRQGLNQPQHF	TGTGCCACCCGCCGGCAGGGCTTGAATCAGCCCCAGCATTTT	.	TRBV6-6	TRBJ1-5	.
CSASSLPGTSAYEQYF	TGCAGTGCTAGTAGTTTGCCCGGGACTAGCGCTTACGAGCAGTACTTC	.	TRBV20-1	TRBJ2-7	TRBD2
CASSLAPGMGSYEQYF	TGCGCCAGCAGCTTGGCCCCGGGGATGGGCTCCTACGAGCAGTACTTC	.	TRBV5-1	TRBJ2-7	.
CASSLGGQLGQETQYF	TGCGCCAGCAGCTTGGGGGGACAATTGGGTCAAGAGACCCAGTACTTC	.	TRBV5-1	TRBJ2-5	.
CASSLSGQGRAFF	TGTGCCAGCAGTTTATCAGGACAGGGGAGGGCTTTCTTT	.	TRBV27	TRBJ1-1	TRBD1
CASSRTGNEKLFF	TGTGCCAGCAGCCGGACAGGGAATGAAAAACTGTTTTTT	.	TRBV6-1	TRBJ1-4	TRBD1
CASSYTVGIHNEQFF	TGTGCCAGCAGCTATACAGTGGGTATCCACAATGAGCAGTTCTTC	.	TRBV27	TRBJ2-1	.
CASSLGQGGSNQPQHF	TGCGCCAGCAGCCTCGGACAGGGCGGGAGCAATCAGCCCCAGCATTTT	.	TRBV4-1	TRBJ1-5	TRBD1
CASSFVGDRGSGYTF	TGTGCCAGCAGCTTTGTAGGGGACAGGGGTAGTGGCTACACCTTC	.	TRBV5-4	TRBJ1-2	TRBD1
CASSQPDRDSPLHF	TGCGCCAGCAGCCAACCCGACAGGGATTCACCCCTCCACTTT	.	TRBV4-3	TRBJ1-6	TRBD1
CASSPYRESSGNTIYF	TGTGCCAGCAGCCCGTACAGGGAATCCTCTGGAAACACCATATATTTT	.	TRBV28	TRBJ1-3	.
CASSPPAGGNRRDTQYF	TGTGCCAGCTCACCGCCGGCGGGGGGGAATCGGAGGGATACGCAGTATTTT	.	TRBV18	TRBJ2-3	TRBD2
CASSFSGGGADTQYF	TGTGCCAGCAGCTTCAGTGGGGGGGGTGCAGATACGCAGTATTTT	.	TRBV5-4	TRBJ2-3	TRBD2
CASSQGTMTGGIYEQYF	TGTGCCAGCAGCCAAGGGACCATGACAGGGGGGATCTACGAGCAGTACTTC	.	TRBV3-1/TRBV3-2	TRBJ2-7	TRBD1
CASRPGRSNQPQHF	TGTGCCAGTAGACCAGGCAGGAGCAATCAGCCCCAGCATTTT	.	TRBV21-1	TRBJ1-5	.
CSVEEAGSGNTIYF	TGCAGCGTTGAAGAAGCAGGGTCTGGAAACACCATATATTTT	.	TRBV29-1	TRBJ1-3	.
CASSQESKGLAGGISKEDTQYF	TGTGCCAGCAGCCAAGAATCTAAGGGACTAGCGGGGGGGATATCGAAGGAAGATACGCAGTATTTT	.	TRBV14	TRBJ2-3	TRBD2
CASSIGPRAFF	TGTGCCAGTAGTATAGGGCCCCGAGCTTTCTTT	.	TRBV19	TRBJ1-1	.
CAIQGRYEQYF	TGTGCCATACAGGGGCGTTACGAGCAGTACTTC	few	TRBV28	TRBJ2-7	TRBD1
CASSQVVTGLEKLFF	TGCGCCAGCAGCCAAGTCGTGACAGGGCTTGAAAAACTGTTTTTT	.	TRBV4-3	TRBJ1-4	TRBD1
CASSPFNRELDF	TGTGCCAGCAGCCCATTTAACAGGGAACTAGATTTT	.	TRBV5-8	TRBJ1-5	.
CASSPKTNRGFGFYGYTF	TGTGCCAGCAGCCCCAAGACTAACAGGGGGTTCGGCTTCTATGGCTACACCTTC	.	TRBV3-1/TRBV3-2	TRBJ1-2	TRBD1
CASTSSGFGYTF	TGTGCCAGCACCTCATCAGGGTTTGGCTACACCTTC	.	TRBV6-6	TRBJ1-2	.
CASTLAATGGYTF	TGTGCCAGCACCCTCGCTGCGACTGGGGGCTACACCTTC	.	TRBV12-3/TRBV12-4	TRBJ1-2	.
CASSITSGSDEQYF	TGTGCCAGTAGTATCACTAGCGGGAGTGACGAGCAGTACTTC	.	TRBV19	TRBJ2-7	TRBD2